Presented here are 31 T cell receptor beta chains from one specimen sequenced in a study of blood T cells in healthy people across ages (dated by TCRdb to between 2015 and 2016). The library was generated by 5' RACE. Sequencing took place on an Illumina HiSeq 2500. A second PCR of about 6 to 11 cycles was run with a J-beta primer mix and a sample-barcoded 5' primer. Through fastp at Q25 and MiXCR, TCRdb rebuilt clones from the public reads, retaining in-frame beta chains. Each entry merges the rows of one CDR3 protein and shows their most common DNA and genes. This sample comprises about 680,000 distinct CDR3 sequences, around half of them detected only once. The ten largest make up 25% to 35% of the sample. The sample taken for sequencing was blood. These receptors all come from a woman aged 55-70 years in good health.

The chain couples TRBV5-1 to TRBJ2-3; 12 nucleotides agree with TRBD2. Unmatched junction bases numbered 7, after V lost 2 bases and J lost 0 bases. The CDR3 consists of 18 residues. Germline CDR1 SGHRS, CDR2 YFSETQ. The CDR3 is CASSFRLAGVLSTDTQYF. In DNA form, the CDR3 reads TGCGCCAGCAGCTTTCGACTAGCGGGGGTCCTTAGCACAGATACGCAGTATTTT. Filled out from reference TRBV5-1 and TRBJ2-3, the complete variable domain reads KAGVTQTPRYLIKTRGQQVTLSCSPISGHRSVSWYQQTPGQGLQFLFEYFSETQRNKGNFPGRFSGRQFSNSRSEMNVSTLELGDSALYLCASSFRLAGVLSTDTQYFGPGTRLTVL.

The V and J genes are TRBV12-3 or TRBV12-4 and TRBJ2-7, with D hard to call. The CDR3 totals 15 residues. The germline V and J ends were trimmed by 6 bases and 0 bases, with 15 bases remaining between them. The CDR3: CASSPPRWGSYEQYF. As DNA, the CDR3 is TGTGCCAGCAGCCCCCCCCGGTGGGGCTCCTACGAGCAGTACTTC.

V and J are TRBV5-1 and TRBJ1-2; 8 bases agree with TRBD1. Germline lookup yields CDR1 SGHRS and CDR2 YFSETQ. The CDR3 spans 12 residues. With 2 bases clipped from V and 9 bases from J, the junction kept 3 bases outside the gene matches. DNA of the CDR3: TGCGCCAGCAGCTTCAGACAGGGGAGCTACACCTTC. This encodes CASSFRQGSYTF. The full variable domain, its missing parts supplied by reference TRBV5-1 and TRBJ1-2, is KAGVTQTPRYLIKTRGQQVTLSCSPISGHRSVSWYQQTPGQGLQFLFEYFSETQRNKGNFPGRFSGRQFSNSRSEMNVSTLELGDSALYLCASSFRQGSYTFGSGTRLTVV.

The chain couples TRBV9 to TRBJ1-2; 8 bases map to TRBD1. The CDR3 loop spans 17 amino acids. The germline gives CDR1 SGDLS, CDR2 YYNGEE. V dropped 3 bases and J dropped 2; count of bases not matched to a gene: 12. DNA of the CDR3: TGTGCCAGCAGCGAACCGGGACAGGCCAACTCAAACTATGGCTACACCTTC. It yields the protein CASSEPGQANSNYGYTF.

The chain recombines TRBV5-1 with TRBJ2-1; possibly TRBD2 for D (5 bases). V lost 0 bases to trimming and J lost 8 bases, with 24 bases between them. This CDR3 comprises 18 residues. CDR1 is SGHRS and CDR2 is YFSETQ in the germline V gene. CDR3: CASSLGEGWARTGDEQFF. The CDR3 DNA reads as TGCGCCAGCAGCTTGGGCGAGGGATGGGCTAGGACGGGCGATGAGCAGTTCTTC.

As for this clonotype: The junction differs from germline at one of its ends, possibly a read error. The chain is built from TRBV10-3 and TRBJ2-7; TRBD2 agrees at 9 bases. The CDR3 totals 14 residues. CDR1 is ENHRY, CDR2 SYGVKD, per germline. The CDR3 reads CAIRKAGGSSEQYF. The CDR3 region has the DNA TGTGCCATCAGAAAAGCGGGAGGCTCCTCCGAGCAGTACTTC.

J is TRBJ2-3 and V is TRBV29-1; TRBD2 matches 10 bases. The CDR3 is 14 amino acids. Germline CDR1 SQVTM, CDR2 ANQGSEA. V was pared by 6 bases and J by 4 bases, with 7 bases of the junction left unmatched. The CDR3 coding sequence is TGCAGCGTAAGCGTAGCGGGAGGCCCAGATACGCAGTATTTT. Protein product: CSVSVAGGPDTQYF.

V is TRBV20-1 and J is TRBJ1-1; possibly TRBD1 for D (5 bases). This CDR3 has 15 amino acids. Per germline, CDR1 DFQATT and CDR2 SNEGSKA (reference sequence). Trimming left V 4 bases short and J 1 base short, with 16 bases between. The DNA of the CDR3 is TGCAGTGCTATAATACCGGGGCAGTCGAACACTGAAGCTTTCTTT. As protein: CSAIIPGQSNTEAFF.

This clonotype was picked up a small number of times. The V gene is TRBV7-9, the J gene TRBJ2-1, with D possibly being TRBD2 (6 bases). Between the trimmed V and J ends, which lost 4 bases and 8 bases, there was a span of 18 bases. The CDR3 is 15 residues long. The germline gives CDR1 SEHNR, CDR2 FQNEAQ (reference sequence). The CDR3 DNA follows: TGTGCCAGCAGCTACCCCGGGACTTCCTTACATGAGCAGTTCTTC. It yields the protein CASSYPGTSLHEQFF.

The CDR3 bases are TGTGCCAGTAGCCCCCAATCGAGGGGACAGGGAGGCTACGAGCAGTACTTC. This translates into CASSPQSRGQGGYEQYF. The V and J genes are TRBV19 and TRBJ2-7, with 9 bases that match TRBD1. With V trimmed by 6 bases and J by 3 bases, 15 bases remained unmatched. Germline CDR1 reads LNHDA; CDR2 reads SQIVND (reference sequence). The CDR3 covers 17 residues.

This chain uses TRBV28 with TRBJ2-7, with 7 bases matching TRBD1. J lost 1 base, V lost 5 bases, and 5 bases had no gene match. CDR1 and CDR2 (germline): MDHEN, SYDVKM. The CDR3 extends over 14 amino acids. CDR3 coding DNA: TGTGCCAGCAGTGAGACAGGGACGTCCTACGAGCAGTACTTC. Translating gives CASSETGTSYEQYF.

This chain links TRBV7-9 with TRBJ1-1; maybe TRBD1 (6 bases). The CDR3 contains 14 residues. With 3 bases removed from V and 5 bases from J, the gap between germline ends came to 13 bases. The germline V gene encodes CDR1 SEHNR and CDR2 FQNEAQ (reference sequence). CDR3 sequence (DNA): TGTGCCAGCAGCTTCGGGGGCTGGGGAACTGAAGCTTTCTTT. Protein: CASSFGGWGTEAFF.

In this sample, this clonotype turned up many times. Relative to the germline gene, one junction end is altered; a read error may explain this. The CDR3 here is CASSLGGQPQHF. The DNA for the CDR3 is TGTGCCAGCAGTTTAGGCGGCCAGCCCCAGCATTTT. The chain joins TRBV7-2 to TRBJ1-5; no reliable D call. The CDR3 sequence is 12 residues long. The germline gives CDR1 SGHTA, CDR2 FQGNSA.

This clonotype was seen a handful of times. The chain joins TRBV29-1 to TRBJ2-3; D is perhaps TRBD1 (5 bases). Trimming cost V 7 bases and J 7 bases, with 18 bases left between them. The CDR3 length is 13 residues. Per the germline V gene, CDR1 is SQVTM and CDR2 is ANQGSEA. The CDR3 reads CSADPPGQNTQYF. The CDR3 DNA sequence: TGCAGCGCTGATCCCCCTGGACAAAATACGCAGTATTTT.

This clonotype was picked up a small number of times. The chain combines TRBV20-1 with TRBJ1-2; D call uncertain. CDR1 is DFQATT and CDR2 is SNEGSKA in the germline V gene (reference sequence). V was trimmed by 6 bases and J by 7 bases, leaving 9 bases between them. This CDR3 region has 10 residues. Here the CDR3 reads CSAGASGYTF. CDR3 nucleotides: TGCAGTGCCGGCGCGTCTGGCTACACCTTC.

The chain's CDR3 is CTMGGSYEQYF. In DNA form, the CDR3 reads TGTACCATGGGGGGATCCTACGAGCAGTACTTC. The chain joins TRBV2 to TRBJ2-7; D may be TRBD2 (6 bases). CDR3 size: 11 residues. Germline lookup yields CDR1 SNHLY and CDR2 FYNNEI.

Comments on this clonotype: Germline and junction disagree at one end, which may indicate a read error. This sequence joins TRBV20-1 and TRBJ2-1; 8 nucleotides line up with TRBD2. Germline V lookup: CDR1 DFQATT, CDR2 SNEGSKA (reference sequence). This CDR3 contains 17 residues. CDR3 sequence reads: CSARGAMRGRSYNEQFF. The CDR3 DNA is TGCAGTGCTAGAGGGGCCATGCGCGGGAGGTCCTACAATGAACAGTTCTTC.

The chain has TRBV4-3 and TRBJ1-2; no clear D. CDR3 length: 14 amino acids. V lost 0 bases and J lost 7, with 12 bases in between. Germline V gene lookup returns CDR1 LGHNA and CDR2 YSLEER. Here the CDR3 DNA reads TGCGCCAGCAGCCAAGAGGACGCGGGTGCTGGCTACACCTTC. This translates into CASSQEDAGAGYTF.

J is TRBJ2-1 and V is TRBV29-1; D might be TRBD2 (5 bases). Looked up from germline, CDR1 is SQVTM and CDR2 is ANQGSEA. The V end lost 3 bases, the J end lost 6 bases, and 18 bases lay between the germline ends. The CDR3 extends over 15 amino acids. CDR3 protein: CSVDGLAIRPNEQFF. The CDR3, as DNA: TGCAGCGTTGACGGTCTAGCAATCCGACCCAATGAGCAGTTCTTC.

In its sample, this clonotype was seen a few times. The CDR3 loop reads CASSRLAGVNYEQYF. CDR3 nucleotide sequence: TGTGCCAGCAGCCGCCTAGCGGGAGTAAACTACGAGCAGTACTTC. The gene calls are TRBV3-1 and TRBJ2-5; 10 nucleotides line up with TRBD2. Near its end, the DNA agrees better with TRBJ2-7, so the J call may be wrong. This CDR3 is 15 amino acids long. Germline lookup yields CDR1 LGHDT and CDR2 YNNKEL (reference sequence).

The chain is built from TRBV20-1 and TRBJ2-7; 8 bases fit TRBD1. The V and J ends lost 3 bases and 0 bases, in that order; junction bases with no gene match: 4. Germline V lookup: CDR1 DFQATT, CDR2 SNEGSKA (reference sequence). The CDR3 is 14 residues long. The CDR3, as DNA: TGCAGTGCTAGGAACCAGGGGGCCTCCTACGAGCAGTACTTC. Amino acids: CSARNQGASYEQYF.

The V and J genes are TRBV29-1 and TRBJ2-1; D is perhaps TRBD1 or TRBD2 (5 bases each). V was pared by 4 bases and J by 0 bases, with 16 bases between. There are 16 residues in the CDR3. Germline CDR1 and CDR2: SQVTM and ANQGSEA. In DNA, the CDR3 is TGCAGCGTTGCCCAAGGGACGTCGAGCTCCTACAATGAGCAGTTCTTC. This translates into CSVAQGTSSSYNEQFF.

In this sample, this clonotype turned up a few times. This chain links TRBV7-9 with TRBJ1-6; no firm D call. The CDR3 runs to 13 residues. Deletions cut 0 bases from V and 12 bases from J, with 9 bases between. Germline CDR1 SEHNR, CDR2 FQNEAQ (reference sequence). The CDR3 here is CASSLAAEQPLHF. DNA for the CDR3: TGTGCCAGCAGCTTAGCGGCTGAACAACCCCTCCACTTT. The full variable domain, in which reference TRBV7-9 and TRBJ1-6 provide the parts outside the CDR3, is DTGVSQNPRHKITKRGQNVTFRCDPISEHNRLYWYRQTLGQGPEFLTYFQNEAQLEKSRLLSDRFSAERPKGSFSTLEIQRTEQGDSAMYLCASSLAAEQPLHFGNGTRLTVT.

The gene calls are TRBV6-4 and TRBJ2-5, with D possibly matching TRBD1 (5 bases). This CDR3 has 13 amino acids. The germline V gene has CDR1 MRHNA and CDR2 SNTAGT. The V end lost 2 bases, the J end lost 11 bases, and 15 bases lay between the germline ends. The CDR3 bases are TGTGCCAGCAGTGACATATTGGACAATGAGCAGTACTTC. Protein sequence: CASSDILDNEQYF.

The V call is TRBV7-2, the J call TRBJ2-2, with TRBD1 identical over 9 bases. The J segment lost 4 bases and the V segment lost 1 base, leaving 4 bases of the junction unmatched. The CDR3 has 16 amino acids. Germline lookup yields CDR1 SGHTA and CDR2 FQGNSA. CDR3: CASSLEGTGFTGELFF. CDR3 DNA sequence: TGTGCCAGCAGCTTAGAAGGGACAGGGTTCACCGGGGAGCTGTTTTTT.

This clonotype was counted once. This chain joins TRBV27 and TRBJ2-1; 7 positions match TRBD2. This CDR3 comprises 16 residues. Germline V lookup: CDR1 MNHEY, CDR2 SMNVEV (reference sequence). The V gene end was trimmed by 5 bases and the J gene end by 1 base; junction bases not matched to a gene: 8. DNA for the CDR3: TGTGCCAGCAGTCGGGACTATCAAGGATCCTACAATGAGCAGTTCTTC. Its translation: CASSRDYQGSYNEQFF.

This clonotype has a single count. The rearrangement links TRBV12-3 or TRBV12-4 to TRBJ2-5, with no clear D. Trimming pared 5 bases from V and 6 bases from J, leaving 10 bases between. CDR3 length equals 12 residues. CDR3 in amino acids: CASSPFRQTQYF. The CDR3 DNA follows: TGTGCCAGCAGTCCATTCAGGCAGACCCAGTACTTC.

This CDR3 reads CASSPTGSNGELFF. CDR3 in DNA: TGTGCCAGCAGCCCGACGGGATCCAACGGGGAGCTGTTTTTT. V usage is TRBV7-2 and J usage is TRBJ2-2; D may be TRBD2 (5 bases). CDR3 length equals 14 residues. Germline CDR1 SGHTA, CDR2 FQGNSA. V lost 5 bases, J lost 7 bases, and 14 bases lay in between.

The chain combines TRBV7-2 with TRBJ2-1, with 7 bases aligning to TRBD2. The J call is uncertain, as TRBJ2-7 better fits the DNA end. CDR1 SGHTA and CDR2 FQGNSA come from the germline V gene. The CDR3 length is 15 residues. CDR3 in DNA: TGTGCCAGCAGCTTAGCTAGCGGGCTAAACAATGAGCAGTACTTC. This translates into CASSLASGLNNEQYF.

The gene calls are TRBV4-2 and TRBJ2-3; 7 nucleotides agree with TRBD1. The J segment lost 1 base and the V segment lost 4 bases, leaving 11 bases of the junction unmatched. In germline, CDR1 is LGHNA, CDR2 YNFKEQ. The CDR3 extends over 17 amino acids. CDR3 in DNA: TGTGCCAGCAGCCGAAAACAGGGGATGTTGGGCACAGATACGCAGTATTTT. It specifies CASSRKQGMLGTDTQYF.

V and J are TRBV5-1 and TRBJ2-1; TRBD2 might be the D (6 bases). This CDR3 contains 16 residues. V lost 0 bases and J 5 bases, leaving 15 bases between the germline ends. Per germline, CDR1 SGHRS and CDR2 YFSETQ. The CDR3 DNA reads as TGCGCCAGCAGCTTGGTCATCGGGGGTAGCGACAATGAGCAGTTCTTC. It is translated as CASSLVIGGSDNEQFF.